Each of the 24 T cell receptor beta chains below was sequenced from the same sample in a study of response to subunit inactivated influenza vaccine. TCRdb re-called the RT-PCR reads through MiXCR, storing one row per CDR3 protein. The sample records approximately 500,000 distinct CDR3 sequences, around 15% being singletons. The sequencing here drew on PBMCs from blood, taken 11 to 12 days after vaccination. These receptors were collected from a man aged 50 to 59 who received an inactivated influenza vaccine.

This clonotype was counted ten times or more. The genes are TRBV11-2 and TRBJ1-1, with TRBD1 as a possible D gene (5 bases). The CDR3 has 17 residues. Looked up from germline, CDR1 is SGHAT and CDR2 is FQNNGV. V lost 2 bases to trimming and J lost 2 bases, with 18 bases between them. The DNA of the CDR3 is TGTGCCAGCAGCTTACACGTTGGGGCGAAAGTTAACACTGAAGCTTTCTTT. Its protein product is CASSLHVGAKVNTEAFF.

This clonotype was seen a few times. The chain has TRBV10-3 and TRBJ2-1; 9 bases are a match to TRBD1. The germline V gene has CDR1 ENHRY and CDR2 SYGVKD. Trimming took 5 bases from V and 6 from J; bases not matched to a gene: 8. The CDR3 has 15 amino acids. This CDR3 reads CAISPGTGLRNEQFF. The DNA for the CDR3 is TGTGCCATCAGTCCCGGGACAGGGTTACGCAATGAGCAGTTCTTC.

The chain carries TRBV6-5 and TRBJ2-5; 7 bases fit TRBD2. Per the germline V gene, CDR1 is MNHEY and CDR2 is SVGAGI. The CDR3 contains 17 residues. With 5 bases clipped from V and 5 bases from J, the junction kept 17 bases outside the gene matches. The DNA of the CDR3 is TGTGCCAGCAGTCACGGGGGACTAACCCAGTCATGGGAGACCCAGTACTTC. This gives the protein CASSHGGLTQSWETQYF.

V gene TRBV6-5 combines with J gene TRBJ2-7; 9 nucleotides match TRBD1. The CDR3 has 15 residues. Germline V gene sequence: CDR1 MNHEY, CDR2 SVGAGI. Germline trimming cut 2 bases from V and 3 bases from J; bases unmatched to any gene: 5. The CDR3 sequence: CASSYRPGQGYEQYF. As DNA, the CDR3 is TGTGCCAGCAGTTACCGACCGGGACAGGGCTACGAGCAGTACTTC.

Note on this clonotype: A much more abundant neighbour one base away suggests this may be a read error. V and J are TRBV28 and TRBJ2-1; 7 bases fit TRBD1. Germline values: CDR1 MDHEN, CDR2 SYDVKM. This CDR3 has 15 residues. Unmatched junction bases numbered 7, after V lost 5 bases and J lost 3 bases. CDR3 nucleotides: TGTGCCAGCAGTATATTCCGGGACAGCTACAATGAGCAGTTCTTC. Protein sequence: CASSIFRDSYNEQFF.

The chain employs TRBV7-9 and TRBJ1-6; possible D gene TRBD1, 5 bases. V was shortened by 6 bases and J by 9 bases, with 18 bases between the two germline ends. This CDR3 has 15 residues. Germline V gives CDR1 SEHNR, CDR2 FQNEAQ (reference sequence). For the CDR3, the DNA is TGTGCCAGCAGTTCAACCGGGGGTCCCTCTTCACCCCTCCACTTT. It encodes CASSSTGGPSSPLHF. The whole variable domain, filled in from reference TRBV7-9 and TRBJ1-6, reads DTGVSQNPRHKITKRGQNVTFRCDPISEHNRLYWYRQTLGQGPEFLTYFQNEAQLEKSRLLSDRFSAERPKGSFSTLEIQRTEQGDSAMYLCASSSTGGPSSPLHFGNGTRLTVT.

This clonotype was seen more than once but under ten times. This chain uses TRBV5-6 with TRBJ2-3; D may be TRBD1 or TRBD2 (5 bases each). CDR1 is SGHDT and CDR2 is YYEEEE in the germline V gene. V lost 4 bases and J 2 bases, leaving 14 bases between the germline ends. The CDR3 has 15 amino acids. DNA of the CDR3: TGTGCCAGCAGCGTCAGGGAGACCTCCACAGATACGCAGTATTTT. It translates to CASSVRETSTDTQYF.

This chain links TRBV25-1 with TRBJ2-1; 8 bases map to TRBD1. Germline V CDR1 and CDR2: MGHDK, SYGVNS. V was clipped by 7 bases and J by 9 bases; unmatched bases: 14. CDR3 size: 15 residues. The CDR3 here is CASTWDRSKEGEQFF. CDR3 DNA sequence: TGTGCCAGCACCTGGGACAGGTCAAAGGAGGGTGAGCAGTTCTTC.

The chain recombines TRBV4-2 with TRBJ1-5; possibly TRBD1 for D (6 bases). Looked up from germline, CDR1 is LGHNA and CDR2 is YNFKEQ. Between the trimmed V and J ends, which lost 0 bases and 6 bases, there was a span of 15 bases. This CDR3 has 16 amino acids. CDR3 protein: CASSQELWGQGQPQHF. For the CDR3, the DNA is TGTGCCAGCAGCCAAGAGTTGTGGGGGCAGGGTCAGCCCCAGCATTTT.

The genes are TRBV15 and TRBJ1-2; 7 bases match TRBD1. The CDR3 has 16 residues. Germline CDR1 and CDR2: LNHNV and YYDKDF (reference sequence). V was pared by 3 bases and J by 5 bases, with 12 bases of the junction left unmatched. The CDR3, as DNA: TGTGCCACCAGCAGGGCCTCTGCAGGGGGTCTTTATGGCTACACCTTC. This gives the protein CATSRASAGGLYGYTF.

This clonotype was seen a few times. This chain joins TRBV4-3 and TRBJ2-5; 14 positions match TRBD2. The V and J ends lost 3 bases and 3 bases, in that order; junction bases with no gene match: 3. This CDR3 has 16 amino acids. Per germline, CDR1 LGHNA and CDR2 YSLEER. DNA of the CDR3: TGCGCCAGCAGCCAGACTAGCGGGAGGGTGGAAGAGACCCAGTACTTC. Residues: CASSQTSGRVEETQYF.

This chain links TRBV12-3 or TRBV12-4 with TRBJ2-5; weak D call: TRBD2 (6 bases). CDR3 size: 13 residues. The V gene lost 6 bases and the J gene lost 14 bases, with 22 bases spanning the gap. DNA for the CDR3: TGTGCCAGCAGGCCCCTCATGGGGCCGGGGGTTTACTTC. Its translation is CASRPLMGPGVYF.

This chain uses TRBV20-1 with TRBJ2-4; weak D call: TRBD1 (5 bases). Germline loops: CDR1 DFQATT, CDR2 SNEGSKA (reference sequence). Trimming stripped 4 bases from V and 0 bases from J, with 10 bases between. The CDR3 runs to 14 residues. Here the CDR3 reads CSANRPLAKNIQYF. The CDR3 DNA follows: TGCAGTGCTAACAGGCCATTAGCCAAAAACATTCAGTACTTC.

The J gene is TRBJ1-1, the V gene TRBV29-1, with D possibly matching TRBD1 (6 bases). The CDR3 contains 14 residues. Germline values: CDR1 SQVTM, CDR2 ANQGSEA. Between the trimmed V and J ends, which lost 2 bases and 2 bases, there was a span of 12 bases. The CDR3: CSVERRGVNTEAFF. In DNA, the CDR3 is TGCAGCGTTGAAAGGAGGGGGGTTAACACTGAAGCTTTCTTT.

The gene calls are TRBV4-1 and TRBJ2-2, with D tentatively TRBD2 (5 bases). The CDR3 extends over 15 amino acids. Trimming left V 3 bases short and J 8 bases short, with 16 bases between. Germline CDR1 reads MGHRA; CDR2 reads YSYEKL. The CDR3 DNA follows: TGCGCCAGCAGCCAGAGAGCGGCCGTAACGGGGGAGCTGTTTTTT. Encoded protein: CASSQRAAVTGELFF.

This clonotype turned up a few times. J is TRBJ2-1 and V is TRBV7-9; D gene uncertain. The CDR3 consists of 12 residues. Between the trimmed V and J ends, which lost 4 bases and 10 bases, there was a span of 11 bases. Germline lookup yields CDR1 SEHNR and CDR2 FQNEAQ (reference sequence). CDR3 region: CASSYQIEEQFF. In nucleotides, the CDR3 is TGTGCCAGCAGCTACCAAATCGAGGAGCAGTTCTTC.

In its sample, this clonotype was seen a few times. The V gene is TRBV5-1, the J gene TRBJ2-1; the D gene is possibly TRBD2 (5 bases). This CDR3 region has 15 residues. V lost 9 bases and J 0 bases, leaving 16 bases between the germline ends. The germline CDR1 and CDR2 sequences are SGHRS and YFSETQ. The CDR3 reads CATSAGVSSYNEQFF. The CDR3 nucleotides are TGCGCCACCAGTGCCGGGGTGAGCTCCTACAATGAGCAGTTCTTC.

This clonotype was seen only a few times. J is TRBJ2-1 and V is TRBV4-2, with D unclear. CDR3 length: 15 amino acids. Germline V gene lookup returns CDR1 LGHNA and CDR2 YNFKEQ. Deletions cut 4 bases from V and 6 bases from J, with 16 bases between. The CDR3 coding sequence is TGTGCCAGCAGCCCAGAATCCGTTAGTCCCAATGAGCAGTTCTTC. Residues: CASSPESVSPNEQFF.

At least ten counts were recorded for this clonotype. The gene calls are TRBV27 and TRBJ2-7; 9 bases match TRBD2. The CDR3 spans 15 residues. The V segment lost 4 bases and the J segment 6 bases; nucleotides outside the gene matches: 10. The germline gives CDR1 MNHEY, CDR2 SMNVEV (reference sequence). CDR3 sequence reads: CASSSGTSPESEQYF. CDR3 bases: TGTGCCAGCAGTTCGGGGACTAGCCCGGAGTCCGAGCAGTACTTC.

J is TRBJ2-2 and V is TRBV7-2; 10 nucleotides line up with TRBD2. There are 17 residues in the CDR3. V lost 1 base to trimming and J lost 1 base; unmatched junction nucleotides: 3. CDR1 SGHTA and CDR2 FQGNSA come from the germline V gene. Here the CDR3 reads CASSLVSGRKNTGELFF. CDR3 coding DNA: TGTGCCAGCAGCTTAGTTAGCGGGAGGAAGAACACCGGGGAGCTGTTTTTT.

This clonotype was observed a handful of times. The CDR3 sequence: CASSQEVPSGGSSYEQYF. The CDR3 DNA sequence: TGCGCCAGCAGCCAAGAGGTTCCTAGCGGGGGGAGCTCCTACGAGCAGTACTTC. V gene TRBV4-3 combines with J gene TRBJ2-7; 11 bases are a match to TRBD2. CDR1 is LGHNA, CDR2 YSLEER, per germline. The length of the CDR3 is 18 residues. V was clipped by 0 bases and J by 0 bases; unmatched bases: 7.

This clonotype was seen repeatedly, ten times or more. The CDR3 loop is CASTLSESTDTQYF. CDR3 bases: TGTGCCAGCACCCTAAGTGAGAGCACAGATACGCAGTATTTT. This chain links TRBV7-8 with TRBJ2-3, with no clear D. The V and J ends lost 7 bases and 0 bases respectively, with 11 bases between them. CDR3 size: 14 residues. Germline V gene sequence: CDR1 SGHVS, CDR2 FQNEAQ.

This clonotype appeared a few times. The chain joins TRBV28 to TRBJ1-5; D is ambiguous. The germline V gene encodes CDR1 MDHEN and CDR2 SYDVKM. V was shortened by 6 bases and J by 11 bases, with 8 bases between the two germline ends. This CDR3 comprises 10 residues. CDR3 bases: TGTGCCAGCAGCACTGAGTCCCAGCATTTT. This encodes CASSTESQHF.

The chain joins TRBV7-2 to TRBJ1-5, with D hard to call. CDR3 length: 14 residues. CDR1 and CDR2 (germline): SGHTA, FQGNSA. Trimming took 1 base from V and 0 from J, leaving 4 bases between them. The CDR3 DNA follows: TGTGCCAGCAGCTTAGTTCCTAGCAATCAGCCCCAGCATTTT. This codes for CASSLVPSNQPQHF.